This T cell receptor beta chain was observed in a study of T cell repertoires in cytomegalovirus infection. Study conclusions and caveats: People with CMV and the relevant HLA were identified by cumulative public TCR beta family frequency.

The CDR3 totals 12 residues. Germline V gene lookup returns CDR1 SGDLS and CDR2 YYNGEE. With 4 bases removed from V and 3 bases from J, the gap between germline ends came to 5 bases. This clonotype was seen repeatedly, ten times or more. Its target is unknown. TCRdb reanalysed the reads using MiXCR and keeps one entry per CDR3 protein. The data hold about 180,000 distinct CDR3 sequences, with roughly 14% observed a single time. The sequenced sample consisted of PBMCs. V is TRBV9 and J is TRBJ2-1; no clear D gene. The receptor comes from a human donor in good health (CMV status not recorded). Some clones in this sample may be carry-over from other donors' samples. CDR3 bases: TGTGCCAGCAGCCCGGGCTACAATGAGCAGTTCTTC. Protein sequence: CASSPGYNEQFF.